The next 13 T cell receptor beta chains were all read from a single sample in a study of blood T cells in healthy people across ages. PCR was performed a second time for about 7 to 12 cycles using a sample-barcoded 5' primer and a J-beta primer mix. TCRdb fed the 5' RACE reads into MiXCR, producing one record per CDR3 protein. The sample yields roughly 1,100,000 distinct CDR3 sequences, 25% seen once. Another study also made use of these data, one on T cells of mothers and their children.

Sequenced material: blood. The receptor source for this set is a girl aged 2 to 9 in good health.

The gene calls are TRBV19 and TRBJ1-2; possible D gene TRBD1, 6 bases. In germline, CDR1 is LNHDA, CDR2 SQIVND (reference sequence). Trimming left V 6 bases short and J 3 bases short, with 17 bases between. CDR3 length: 15 residues. The CDR3 bases are TGTGCCAGTAGAGAATTAATGGACAGACACTATGGCTACACCTTC. Translated, it gives CASRELMDRHYGYTF.

This clonotype was counted only a few times. The rearrangement links TRBV7-2 to TRBJ1-2; maybe TRBD1 (6 bases). CDR3 length: 14 residues. Trimming removed 2 bases from V and 6 bases from J, with 13 bases in between. CDR1 SGHTA and CDR2 FQGNSA come from the germline V gene. In nucleotides, the CDR3 is TGTGCCAGCAGCTTAACAGACAGGCGTAATGGCTACACCTTC. Its translation is CASSLTDRRNGYTF.

As regards this clonotype: A much larger clone differs by one base, so this may be a read error. V usage is TRBV7-3 and J usage is TRBJ2-5; 11 bases match TRBD2. Germline lookup yields CDR1 SGHTA and CDR2 FQGTGA. This CDR3 contains 15 residues. CDR3 nucleotide sequence: TGTGCCAGCAGCTTATTAGCGGGAGGGTTAAATGAGCAGCTCTTC. Translated, it gives CASSLLAGGLNEQLF.

The chain links TRBV7-2 to TRBJ2-5; D is unclear. Gene TRBJ2-7 matches the end of the DNA better, so the J call may be wrong. This CDR3 region has 14 residues. Per the germline V gene, CDR1 is SGHTA and CDR2 is FQGNSA. The CDR3 loop reads CASSSELFNYEQYF. In DNA form, the CDR3 reads TGTGCCAGCAGCTCGGAACTTTTCAACTACGAGCAGTACTTC.

This clonotype has more than one count but fewer than ten. This chain joins TRBV7-8 and TRBJ2-1, with 10 bases matching TRBD1. Looked up from germline, CDR1 is SGHVS and CDR2 is FQNEAQ. The CDR3 covers 15 residues. V shed 6 bases and J 3 bases; nucleotides not matched to a gene: 5. DNA of the CDR3: TGTGCCAGCAGTCGAGACAGGGGGCTCTACAATGAGCAGTTCTTC. It translates to CASSRDRGLYNEQFF.

The gene calls are TRBV3-1 and TRBJ2-3; 10 nucleotides line up with TRBD2. This CDR3 has 19 residues. The germline CDR1 and CDR2 sequences are LGHDT and YNNKEL (reference sequence). V shed 0 bases and J 0 bases; nucleotides not matched to a gene: 9. The CDR3: CASSQDELAGASSTDTQYF. CDR3 nucleotides: TGTGCCAGCAGCCAAGATGAGCTAGCGGGGGCCTCTAGCACAGATACGCAGTATTTT.

This clonotype was found a few times. This rearrangement joins TRBV27 to TRBJ1-2, with 7 positions matching TRBD1. CDR1 MNHEY and CDR2 SMNVEV come from the germline V gene (reference sequence). The ends lost 7 bases at V and 6 bases at J; junction bases unmatched: 5. The CDR3 has 12 amino acids. Here the CDR3 DNA reads TGTGCCAGCAAGACAGGGAGAGATGGCTACACCTTC. This encodes CASKTGRDGYTF.

This clonotype was counted only a few times. This rearrangement joins TRBV4-3 to TRBJ1-2, with D hard to call. V lost 0 bases and J lost 6, with 20 bases in between. The germline CDR1 and CDR2 sequences are LGHNA and YSLEER. CDR3 length: 17 residues. The CDR3 region is CASSQDRLGYSNHGYTF. The CDR3 DNA reads TGCGCCAGCAGCCAAGATCGCCTTGGCTACAGCAACCATGGCTACACCTTC.

This chain links TRBV13 with TRBJ2-5, with D perhaps being TRBD1 or TRBD2 (5 bases each). The CDR3 loop spans 15 amino acids. Germline V lookup: CDR1 PRHDT, CDR2 FYEKMQ (reference sequence). V dropped 4 bases and J dropped 5 bases, with 17 bases sitting between them. CDR3 protein: CASSSSSERGETQYF. The CDR3 DNA reads as TGTGCCAGCAGCTCTTCCTCCGAGAGGGGCGAGACCCAGTACTTC.

The V call is TRBV19, the J call TRBJ2-5; D remains ambiguous. Trimming shortened V by 7 bases and J by 4 bases, and 13 bases separated the two germline ends. Germline CDR1 is LNHDA and CDR2 is SQIVND (reference sequence). This CDR3 has 13 residues. CDR3 DNA sequence: TGTGCCAGTAAATCCGGAACTGGAGAGACCCAGTACTTC. Protein sequence: CASKSGTGETQYF. Variable domain in full (rest from reference TRBV19 and TRBJ2-5): DGGITQSPKYLFRKEGQNVTLSCEQNLNHDAMYWYRQDPGQGLRLIYYSQIVNDFQKGDIAEGYSVSREKKESFPLTVTSAQKNPTAFYLCASKSGTGETQYFGPGTRLLVL.

CDR3 protein: CATRRPTTYEQYF. CDR3 bases: TGTGCCACCAGACGTCCAACAACCTACGAGCAGTACTTC. The V gene is TRBV6-1, the J gene TRBJ2-7; D not certain. The V and J ends lost 10 bases and 2 bases respectively, with 15 bases between them. CDR1 MNHNS and CDR2 SASEGT come from the germline V gene. This CDR3 has 13 residues.

The gene calls are TRBV14 and TRBJ2-3, with D possibly being TRBD1 (6 bases). V shed 3 bases and J shed 1 base, with 23 bases lying between them. The length of the CDR3 is 19 residues. Germline values: CDR1 SGHDN, CDR2 FVKESK. DNA of the CDR3: TGTGCCAGCAGCCAGGGGATCAAGGGGGTCTCCCTCGGCACAGATACGCAGTATTTT. Protein sequence: CASSQGIKGVSLGTDTQYF.

This clonotype was recorded at least ten times. The chain employs TRBV7-9 and TRBJ1-5; D uncertain. Germline CDR1 reads SEHNR; CDR2 reads FQNEAQ (reference sequence). The CDR3 length is 18 residues. V gave up 0 bases and J gave up 0 bases, with 15 bases separating them. CDR3 region: CASSLARVPRYSNQPQHF. The CDR3 DNA reads as TGTGCCAGCAGCTTAGCAAGGGTCCCGAGGTATAGCAATCAGCCCCAGCATTTT.